This T cell receptor (beta chain) was retrieved from a study of T-cell reconstitution after alpha-beta-depleted transplantation in children. For TCRbeta, the library was prepared with unique molecular identifiers. TCRdb re-derived calls from the PCR reads in MiXCR, one entry per CDR3 protein. The table shows 150,000 to 200,000 distinct CDR3 sequences, with just under 6.5% occurring only once. This CDR3 is 18 amino acids long. The V and J ends lost 10 bases and 0 bases, in that order; junction bases with no gene match: 13. The V gene's germline CDR1 is LGHDT and CDR2 YNNKEL (reference sequence). The TCR originated in a girl under three years old with combined immunodeficiency, due to receive a stem cell transplant. The chain recombines TRBV3-1 with TRBJ1-3; 12 bases fit TRBD1. The source was PBMCs, collected before TCRalphabeta/CD19-depleted stem cell transplant. DNA of the CDR3: TGTGCCATCTGGCGGGACAGGGGGCTCAATCGCTCTGGAAACACCATATATTTT. Its protein is CAIWRDRGLNRSGNTIYF.